A single T cell receptor (beta chain) is shown here with its context. The record originates from a study of blood T cell repertoires in COVID-19. Study-wide background: PBMCs, B-cell-depleted T cells, or T cells provided the cDNA or gDNA that made up the material.

J gave up 5 bases and V 4 bases, and 6 bases lay outside the gene matches. This CDR3 has 16 residues. Germline CDR1 reads SGHRS; CDR2 reads YFSETQ. Seattle patients were enrolled while actively infected and followed longitudinally. Profiling relied on immunoSEQ multiplex PCR, and the TCRdb table lists in-frame clones only, not all of them. Of approximately 160,000 clones in the sample, approximately 93% were seen once. Sequencing was done on a sample of peripheral blood. The sequence derives from a woman aged 55-75 years with COVID-19, enrolled during active disease. The V call is TRBV5-1, the J call TRBJ2-1, with 13 bases that match TRBD2. CDR3 nucleotides: TGCGCCAGCAGCCCCTTGACTAGCGGGGGGAACAATGAGCAGTTCTTC. Residues: CASSPLTSGGNNEQFF.